Described below is a single TCR beta chain sequence and its context. Assay execution took place at the deep level. The genomic DNA of each subset was split evenly across several immunoSEQ plates. The method was immunoSEQ multiplex PCR; TCRdb's version includes in-frame clones alone and lacks a portion of them. Among about 480,000 clones listed, over 75% were seen once. These data come from a study of shared clonotypes between healthy human individuals. Overall study: A few men and a couple of women, aged 18 to 49, were donors.

The CDR3 extends over 12 amino acids. Trimming shortened V by 4 bases and J by 4 bases, and 8 bases separated the two germline ends. CDR1 is SNHLY, CDR2 FYNNEI, per germline. Sequenced material: PBMCs. The clonotype originates from a woman aged 35 to 49 in good health. Some clones in this sample may be carry-over from other donors' samples. The genes are TRBV2 and TRBJ2-7; D is unresolved. This CDR3 is CASSVSRYEQYF. The CDR3 DNA reads TGTGCCAGCAGTGTTAGTAGGTACGAGCAGTACTTC.